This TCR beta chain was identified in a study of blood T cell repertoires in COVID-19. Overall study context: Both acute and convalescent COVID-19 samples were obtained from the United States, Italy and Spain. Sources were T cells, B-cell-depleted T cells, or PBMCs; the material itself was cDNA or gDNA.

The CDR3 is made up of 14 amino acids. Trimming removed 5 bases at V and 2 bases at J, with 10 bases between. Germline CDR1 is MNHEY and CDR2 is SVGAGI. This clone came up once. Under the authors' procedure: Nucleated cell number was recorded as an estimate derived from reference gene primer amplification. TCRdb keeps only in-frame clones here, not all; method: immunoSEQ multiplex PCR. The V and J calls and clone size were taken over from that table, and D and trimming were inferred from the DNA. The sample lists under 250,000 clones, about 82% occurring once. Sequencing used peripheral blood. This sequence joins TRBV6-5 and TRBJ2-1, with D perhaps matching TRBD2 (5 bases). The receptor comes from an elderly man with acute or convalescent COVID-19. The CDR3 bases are TGTGCCAGCAGTACCGCCGGGACCTACAATGAGCAGTTCTTC. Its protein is CASSTAGTYNEQFF.